The 2 T cell receptor beta chains listed next were all sequenced from one sample in a study of PD-L1 blockade in urothelial cancer. Using immunoSEQ multiplex PCR, the repertoire was profiled, and TCRdb retains in-frame clones only, with some absent. This sample has 85,000 to 130,000 clones, with about 90% found just once. Sample: PBMCs, taken around atezolizumab (anti-PD-L1) treatment. The receptor source for this set is a woman of 80 years or more with urothelial cancer.

A few counts support this clone. The V call is TRBV19, the J call TRBJ1-3; D is ambiguous. V dropped 4 bases and J dropped 0 bases, with 7 bases sitting between them. CDR3 length: 14 residues. Germline CDR1 reads LNHDA; CDR2 reads SQIVND (reference sequence). CDR3 nucleotide sequence: TGTGCCAGTAGTAGTACGGGCTCTGGAAACACCATATATTTT. Its translation: CASSSTGSGNTIYF.

The rearrangement uses TRBV7-3 and TRBJ2-3; the match to TRBD2 covers 9 bases. The CDR3 length is 17 residues. The germline V gene encodes CDR1 SGHTA and CDR2 FQGTGA. V lost 5 bases and J lost 5; bases outside the gene matches: 14. The CDR3 DNA follows: TGTGCCAGCAGCCCATATGGGGGCGGGAGGGCCGAAGATACGCAGTATTTT. Its protein is CASSPYGGGRAEDTQYF.